Following are 30 T cell receptor beta chains from one sample sequenced in a study of identical twins. TCRdb itself ran the 5' RACE reads through MiXCR, one entry per CDR3 protein. The sample holds hundreds of thousands of distinct CDR3 sequences, 5.5% to 7.5% seen once. Sequencing used naive T cells sorted from blood. The receptors derive from a man younger than 35 in good health.

The chain uses TRBV6-2 or TRBV6-3 and TRBJ2-2, with unresolved D. The CDR3 length is 14 residues. Germline loops: CDR1 MNHEY, CDR2 SVGEGT. V lost 5 bases, J lost 4 bases, and 11 bases lay in between. Written as DNA, the CDR3 is TGTGCCAGCAGTCCGGCCAGGAGCACCGGGGAGCTGTTTTTT. As protein: CASSPARSTGELFF.

In this sample, this clonotype turned up many times. The chain employs TRBV27 and TRBJ2-3; D perhaps matches TRBD2 (5 bases). CDR3 size: 14 residues. Trimming pared 5 bases from V and 6 bases from J, leaving 15 bases between. Germline V CDR1 and CDR2: MNHEY, SMNVEV (reference sequence). The CDR3 here is CASSSESRGDTQYF. The DNA of the CDR3 is TGTGCCAGCAGTAGCGAGTCACGAGGGGATACGCAGTATTTT.

This clonotype was observed a few times. This chain links TRBV10-2 with TRBJ2-1; possible D gene TRBD2, 7 bases. CDR3 length equals 13 residues. CDR1 and CDR2 (germline): WSHSY, SAAADI. Trimming took off 0 bases at V and 14 bases at J, with 14 bases between the two ends. The CDR3 bases are TGCGCCAGCAGTGAGTCGATGGCGGGGGCGGAGTTCTTC. It codes for CASSESMAGAEFF.

This clonotype showed up many times. The chain is built from TRBV20-1 and TRBJ1-4; D gene unclear. The V gene's germline CDR1 is DFQATT and CDR2 SNEGSKA (reference sequence). Between the trimmed V and J ends, which lost 4 bases and 7 bases, there was a span of 16 bases. This CDR3 is built from 14 residues. In DNA form, the CDR3 reads TGCAGTGCTACAGACACCCTCGGTGGTGAAAAACTGTTTTTT. It translates to CSATDTLGGEKLFF.

This clonotype was seen a few times. The genes are TRBV28 and TRBJ2-1, with TRBD1 as a possible D gene (5 bases). The CDR3 totals 17 residues. The germline CDR1 and CDR2 sequences are MDHEN and SYDVKM. V lost 5 bases, J lost 0 bases, and 17 bases lay in between. CDR3 residues: CASSHWATASSYNEQFF. The DNA of the CDR3 is TGTGCCAGCAGTCACTGGGCGACAGCTAGCTCCTACAATGAGCAGTTCTTC.

This clonotype showed up many times. Here the CDR3 reads CSARESGRGTPLHF. The CDR3 DNA follows: TGCAGTGCTAGAGAGTCCGGCAGGGGGACACCCCTCCACTTT. The chain carries TRBV20-1 and TRBJ1-6; 7 bases agree with TRBD1. The CDR3 runs to 14 residues. V dropped 0 bases and J dropped 11; count of bases not matched to a gene: 7. Germline CDR1 is DFQATT and CDR2 is SNEGSKA (reference sequence).

The chain links TRBV4-2 to TRBJ2-1, with TRBD2 identical over 12 bases. In germline, CDR1 is LGHNA, CDR2 YNFKEQ. The CDR3 is 19 amino acids. V trimming: 1 base; J trimming: 5 bases; junction bases outside the gene matches: 12. The chain's CDR3 is CASSQVTLAGGPPNNEQFF. CDR3 nucleotide sequence: TGTGCCAGCAGCCAAGTGACCCTAGCGGGAGGGCCCCCGAACAATGAGCAGTTCTTC.

There are many counts of this clonotype. V is TRBV25-1 and J is TRBJ2-5; maybe TRBD2 (5 bases). V lost 1 base to trimming and J lost 1 base, with 16 bases between them. The CDR3 is 17 amino acids. The V gene's germline CDR1 is MGHDK and CDR2 SYGVNS. The CDR3 here is CASSELGGFLGQETQYF. The CDR3 DNA sequence: TGTGCCAGCAGTGAATTAGGAGGTTTCCTGGGCCAAGAGACCCAGTACTTC.

The chain has TRBV5-1 and TRBJ2-2, with a weak D call TRBD1 (6 bases). Trimming took off 4 bases at V and 5 bases at J, with 12 bases between the two ends. The germline V gene encodes CDR1 SGHRS and CDR2 YFSETQ. This CDR3 is 14 amino acids long. CDR3: CASSPGQTTGELFF. The CDR3, as DNA: TGCGCCAGCAGCCCTGGACAGACGACCGGGGAGCTGTTTTTT. Drawing the rest from reference TRBV5-1 and TRBJ2-2, the complete variable domain is KAGVTQTPRYLIKTRGQQVTLSCSPISGHRSVSWYQQTPGQGLQFLFEYFSETQRNKGNFPGRFSGRQFSNSRSEMNVSTLELGDSALYLCASSPGQTTGELFFGEGSRLTVL.

The sample holds many counts of this clonotype. The chain is built from TRBV29-1 and TRBJ2-7; 8 nucleotides align to TRBD2. CDR3 length equals 15 residues. The V and J ends lost 0 bases and 2 bases, in that order; junction bases with no gene match: 6. From germline, CDR1 is SQVTM and CDR2 ANQGSEA. DNA for the CDR3: TGCAGCGTTGAAGAGGGGCGGGGGGCAGCCTACGAGCAGTACTTC. This codes for CSVEEGRGAAYEQYF.

At least ten counts were recorded for this clonotype. V gene TRBV28 combines with J gene TRBJ2-7; 7 nucleotides line up with TRBD1. The CDR3 has 16 amino acids. Trimming at V came to 1 base and at J to 3 bases, leaving 9 bases not matched to a gene. In germline, CDR1 is MDHEN, CDR2 SYDVKM. For the CDR3, the DNA is TGTGCCAGCAGTTTATCCCTCGGCGCAGGGGGCTACGAGCAGTACTTC. Translation gives CASSLSLGAGGYEQYF.

This clonotype was counted ten times or more. The chain links TRBV14 to TRBJ2-1; TRBD2 matches at 8 bases. The CDR3 is made up of 16 amino acids. Germline values: CDR1 SGHDN, CDR2 FVKESK. The ends lost 4 bases at V and 8 bases at J; junction bases unmatched: 13. The DNA of the CDR3 is TGTGCCAGCAGCCTGAGATCCGGGACTAGACCCCATGAGCAGTTCTTC. Protein sequence: CASSLRSGTRPHEQFF.

The chain employs TRBV12-3 or TRBV12-4 and TRBJ2-1; possibly TRBD2 for D (6 bases). The ends were cut back, 4 bases at V and 0 bases at J, with 16 bases in the middle. The CDR3 sequence is 17 residues long. CDR3 protein: CASSSPGLRNSYNEQFF. DNA for the CDR3: TGTGCCAGCAGTTCCCCGGGACTCCGCAACTCCTACAATGAGCAGTTCTTC.

The table lists this clonotype with many counts. This chain links TRBV6-6 with TRBJ2-7, with D possibly being TRBD2 (6 bases). Trimming pared 5 bases from V and 6 bases from J, leaving 14 bases between. The germline gives CDR1 MNHNY, CDR2 SVGAGI (reference sequence). CDR3 length equals 13 residues. In nucleotides, the CDR3 is TGTGCCAGCAGTCCGGGAGTTGGCTTCGAGCAGTACTTC. Translating it yields CASSPGVGFEQYF.

This chain joins TRBV5-1 and TRBJ2-6; 11 bases are a match to TRBD1. The CDR3 contains 19 residues. CDR1 and CDR2 (germline): SGHRS, YFSETQ. The V segment lost 4 bases and the J segment 0 bases; nucleotides outside the gene matches: 9. In DNA, the CDR3 is TGCGCCAGCAGCCCCGGGACAGGGGGTTCCCTCTCTGGGGCCAACGTCCTGACTTTC. Its protein product is CASSPGTGGSLSGANVLTF.

V and J are TRBV27 and TRBJ1-4; 7 bases fit TRBD1. Germline CDR1 and CDR2: MNHEY and SMNVEV (reference sequence). CDR3 length equals 16 residues. Losses at the gene ends were 5 bases for V and 8 bases for J; bases not matched to a gene: 14. CDR3 sequence: CASSPLGTVVEEKLFF. CDR3 coding DNA: TGTGCCAGCAGTCCCCTCGGGACAGTGGTAGAGGAAAAACTGTTTTTT.

The gene calls are TRBV7-2 and TRBJ1-2; maybe TRBD1 (6 bases). CDR3 size: 15 residues. Trimming cost V 5 bases and J 4 bases, with 17 bases left between them. Germline assignment: CDR1 SGHTA and CDR2 FQGNSA. The CDR3 DNA sequence: TGTGCCAGCAGCCCCCATAGGGGGGGCGGCTATGGCTACACCTTC. As protein: CASSPHRGGGYGYTF.

This clonotype was counted at least ten times. The rearrangement joins TRBV27 to TRBJ2-7, with no clear D. The CDR3 has 15 amino acids. With 2 bases removed from V and 1 base from J, the gap between germline ends came to 12 bases. From germline, CDR1 is MNHEY and CDR2 SMNVEV (reference sequence). CDR3: CASSLGREPSYEQYF. In DNA, the CDR3 is TGTGCCAGCAGTTTAGGTAGGGAACCATCCTACGAGCAGTACTTC.

The gene calls are TRBV4-1 and TRBJ1-3; D gene unclear. Germline lookup yields CDR1 MGHRA and CDR2 YSYEKL. This CDR3 is built from 16 residues. Between the trimmed V and J ends, which lost 3 bases and 0 bases, there was a span of 12 bases. CDR3 amino acids: CASSHEVSSSGNTIYF. The CDR3 region has the DNA TGCGCCAGCAGCCATGAGGTCTCTAGCTCTGGAAACACCATATATTTT.

This clonotype was recorded at least ten times. The chain is built from TRBV4-1 and TRBJ1-4; D ambiguous. The CDR3 is 17 amino acids. CDR1 is MGHRA and CDR2 is YSYEKL in the germline V gene. V dropped 3 bases and J dropped 4 bases, with 18 bases sitting between them. CDR3: CASSHPIERVGNEKLFF. The CDR3 DNA sequence: TGCGCCAGCAGCCACCCCATTGAGAGGGTCGGTAATGAAAAACTGTTTTTT.

This clonotype was observed a handful of times. The J gene is TRBJ2-5, the V gene TRBV7-2, with 8 bases matching TRBD2. Germline loops: CDR1 SGHTA, CDR2 FQGNSA. The V segment lost 5 bases and the J segment 2 bases; nucleotides outside the gene matches: 7. CDR3 length equals 15 residues. The CDR3 sequence is CASSQREGLQETQYF. In DNA form, the CDR3 reads TGTGCCAGCAGCCAACGGGAGGGACTGCAAGAGACCCAGTACTTC.

This clonotype showed up many times. This chain uses TRBV10-3 with TRBJ1-4, with 8 positions matching TRBD1. The germline CDR1 and CDR2 sequences are ENHRY and SYGVKD. Trimming removed 6 bases from V and 0 bases from J; junction bases left unmatched: 3. The CDR3 extends over 15 amino acids. The chain's CDR3 is CAISPGQATNEKLFF. The CDR3 DNA reads TGTGCCATCAGCCCGGGACAGGCAACTAATGAAAAACTGTTTTTT.

The table lists this clonotype with a few counts. The V gene is TRBV10-3, the J gene TRBJ1-1, with 7 bases that match TRBD1. CDR1 and CDR2 (germline): ENHRY, SYGVKD. Germline trimming cut 0 bases from V and 3 bases from J; bases unmatched to any gene: 1. The CDR3 totals 14 residues. The CDR3 protein is CAISESQGDTEAFF. CDR3 nucleotide sequence: TGTGCCATCAGTGAGTCCCAGGGGGACACTGAAGCTTTCTTT.

This rearrangement joins TRBV7-6 to TRBJ2-1, with 8 bases matching TRBD2. Germline CDR1 SGHVS, CDR2 FNYEAQ. The CDR3 extends over 17 amino acids. V was clipped by 4 bases and J by 7 bases; unmatched bases: 15. Written as DNA, the CDR3 is TGTGCCAGCAGCTCTACGGGTACGGGAGGGCCAAGTAATGAGCAGTTCTTC. This gives the protein CASSSTGTGGPSNEQFF. Full variable domain (missing parts from reference TRBV7-6 and TRBJ2-1): GAGVSQSPRYKVTKRGQDVALRCDPISGHVSLYWYRQALGQGPEFLTYFNYEAQQDKSGLPNDRFSAERPEGSISTLTIQRTEQRDSAMYRCASSSTGTGGPSNEQFFGPGTRLTVL.

This clonotype was seen only a few times. The J gene is TRBJ2-5, the V gene TRBV18, with 12 bases identical to TRBD2. The germline gives CDR1 KGHSH, CDR2 LQKENI. CDR3 size: 15 residues. The J segment lost 5 bases and the V segment lost 3 bases, leaving 4 bases of the junction unmatched. The CDR3 DNA follows: TGTGCCAGCTCACCGACTAGCGGGAGAAGGGAGACCCAGTACTTC. It translates to CASSPTSGRRETQYF.

The chain links TRBV11-2 to TRBJ1-6; 8 positions agree with TRBD1. J lost 7 bases, V lost 3 bases, and 5 bases had no gene match. The germline CDR1 and CDR2 sequences are SGHAT and FQNNGV. The CDR3 is made up of 15 amino acids. In nucleotides, the CDR3 is TGTGCCAGCAGCTTGGCAACAGGGGGGAATTCACCCCTCCACTTT. This sequence encodes CASSLATGGNSPLHF.

This rearrangement joins TRBV5-1 to TRBJ2-1, with D perhaps being TRBD1 or TRBD2 (6 bases each). The CDR3 has 14 amino acids. The germline V gene encodes CDR1 SGHRS and CDR2 YFSETQ. Trimming left V 3 bases short and J 10 bases short, with 17 bases between. The DNA of the CDR3 is TGCGCCAGCAGCTGGGGGGTCAGGGGAGGAGAGCAGTTCTTC. This translates into CASSWGVRGGEQFF.

This clonotype was detected only a few times. The gene calls are TRBV7-9 and TRBJ2-7, with no clear D. CDR3 size: 14 residues. Trimming stripped 2 bases from V and 2 bases from J, with 10 bases between. Germline V CDR1 and CDR2: SEHNR, FQNEAQ (reference sequence). The CDR3 sequence: CASSLSSSTYEQYF. DNA of the CDR3: TGTGCCAGCAGCTTAAGCAGTTCCACCTACGAGCAGTACTTC.

This clonotype was detected only a few times. The gene calls are TRBV5-1 and TRBJ2-7; D is uncertain. The length of the CDR3 is 11 residues. Germline CDR1 and CDR2: SGHRS and YFSETQ. With 6 bases removed from V and 2 bases from J, the gap between germline ends came to 6 bases. CDR3: CASTSTYEQYV. For the CDR3, the DNA is TGCGCCAGCACCTCAACCTACGAGCAGTACGTC.

In this sample, this clonotype turned up many times. The rearrangement links TRBV24-1 to TRBJ2-3, with 10 bases fitting TRBD2. CDR1 and CDR2 from the germline V gene are KGHDR and SFDVKD. With 3 bases clipped from V and 3 bases from J, the junction kept 14 bases outside the gene matches. This CDR3 comprises 19 residues. CDR3 in amino acids: CATSDPSGRALIGTDTQYF. The CDR3 DNA is TGTGCCACCAGTGATCCCAGCGGGAGGGCCCTCATAGGGACAGATACGCAGTATTTT.